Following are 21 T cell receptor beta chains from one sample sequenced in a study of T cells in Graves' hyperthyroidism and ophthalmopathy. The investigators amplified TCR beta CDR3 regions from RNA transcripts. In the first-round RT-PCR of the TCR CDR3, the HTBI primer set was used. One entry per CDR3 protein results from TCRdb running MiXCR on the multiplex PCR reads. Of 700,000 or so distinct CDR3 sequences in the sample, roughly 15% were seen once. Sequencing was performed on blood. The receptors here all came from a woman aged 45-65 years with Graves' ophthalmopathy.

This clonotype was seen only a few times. The chain's CDR3 is CASSTGTSGNHEQYF. The CDR3 coding sequence is TGCGCCAGCAGCACCGGGACTAGCGGGAACCACGAGCAGTACTTC. V and J are TRBV4-3 and TRBJ2-7; the match to TRBD2 covers 13 bases. V shed 5 bases and J 5 bases; nucleotides not matched to a gene: 6. The CDR3 length is 15 residues. CDR1 LGHNA and CDR2 YSLEER come from the germline V gene.

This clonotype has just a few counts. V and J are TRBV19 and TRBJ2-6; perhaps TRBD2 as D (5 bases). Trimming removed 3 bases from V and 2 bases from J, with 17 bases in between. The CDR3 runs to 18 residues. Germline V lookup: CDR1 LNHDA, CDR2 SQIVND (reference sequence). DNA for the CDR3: TGTGCCAGTAGTATGGGGTGGTGGGAGTCAGCTGGGGCCAACGTCCTGACTTTC. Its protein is CASSMGWWESAGANVLTF.

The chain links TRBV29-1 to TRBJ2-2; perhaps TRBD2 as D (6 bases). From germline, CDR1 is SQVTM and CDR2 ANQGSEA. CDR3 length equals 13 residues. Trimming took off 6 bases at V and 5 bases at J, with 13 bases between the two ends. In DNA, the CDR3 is TGCAGCGTGCGCGACGGGGGAACCGGGGAGCTGTTTTTT. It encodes CSVRDGGTGELFF.

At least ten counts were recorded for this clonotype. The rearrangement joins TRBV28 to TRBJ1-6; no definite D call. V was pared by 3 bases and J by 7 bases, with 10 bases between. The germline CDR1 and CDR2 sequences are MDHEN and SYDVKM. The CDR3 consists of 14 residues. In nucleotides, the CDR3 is TGTGCCAGCAGTTTTGTTGTCAGAAATTCACCCCTCCACTTT. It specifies CASSFVVRNSPLHF. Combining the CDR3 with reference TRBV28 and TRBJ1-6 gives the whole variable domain DVKVTQSSRYLVKRTGEKVFLECVQDMDHENMFWYRQDPGLGLRLIYFSYDVKMKEKGDIPEGYSVSREKKERFSLILESASTNQTSMYLCASSFVVRNSPLHFGNGTRLTVT.

The CDR3 reads CSVEARGIAGGTYEQYF. CDR3 DNA sequence: TGCAGCGTTGAAGCTCGAGGGATTGCGGGAGGGACCTACGAGCAGTACTTC. This chain uses TRBV29-1 with TRBJ2-7, with TRBD2 matching over 9 bases. Germline V gene data show CDR1 as SQVTM and CDR2 as ANQGSEA. The V gene end was trimmed by 1 base and the J gene end by 2 bases; junction bases not matched to a gene: 12. CDR3 size: 17 residues.

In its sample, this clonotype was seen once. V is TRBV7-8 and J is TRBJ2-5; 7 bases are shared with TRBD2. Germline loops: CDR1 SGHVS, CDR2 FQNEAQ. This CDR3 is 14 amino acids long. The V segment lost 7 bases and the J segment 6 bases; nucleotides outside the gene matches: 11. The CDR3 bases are TGTGCCAGCACCCCGGGGAGGGGTTGGCAGACCCAGTACTTC. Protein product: CASTPGRGWQTQYF.

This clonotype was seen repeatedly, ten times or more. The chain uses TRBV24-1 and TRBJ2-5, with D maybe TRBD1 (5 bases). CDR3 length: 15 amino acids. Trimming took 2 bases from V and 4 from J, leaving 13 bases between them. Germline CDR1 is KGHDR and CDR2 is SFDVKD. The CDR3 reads CATSDSAGNGETQYF. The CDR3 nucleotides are TGTGCCACCAGTGATTCAGCAGGGAACGGAGAGACCCAGTACTTC.

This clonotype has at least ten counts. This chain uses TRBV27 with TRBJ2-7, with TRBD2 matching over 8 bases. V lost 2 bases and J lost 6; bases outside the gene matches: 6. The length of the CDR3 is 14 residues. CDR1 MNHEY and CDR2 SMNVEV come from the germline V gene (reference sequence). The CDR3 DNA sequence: TGTGCCAGCAGTTTAGCGGGAGGAAAGGCCGAGCAGTACTTC. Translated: CASSLAGGKAEQYF.

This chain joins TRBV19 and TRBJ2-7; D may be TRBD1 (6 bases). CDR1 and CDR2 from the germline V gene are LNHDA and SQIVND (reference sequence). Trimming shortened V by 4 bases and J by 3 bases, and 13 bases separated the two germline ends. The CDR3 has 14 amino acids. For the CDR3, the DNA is TGTGCCAGTAGTAGTGCAGGGGTCTACTACGAGCAGTACTTC. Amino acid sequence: CASSSAGVYYEQYF.

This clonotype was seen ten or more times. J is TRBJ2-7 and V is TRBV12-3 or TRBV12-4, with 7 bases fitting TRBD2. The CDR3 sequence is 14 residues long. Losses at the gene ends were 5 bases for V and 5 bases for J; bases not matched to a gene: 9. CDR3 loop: CASSPILATHEQYF. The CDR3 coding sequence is TGTGCCAGCAGTCCCATACTAGCGACCCACGAGCAGTACTTC.

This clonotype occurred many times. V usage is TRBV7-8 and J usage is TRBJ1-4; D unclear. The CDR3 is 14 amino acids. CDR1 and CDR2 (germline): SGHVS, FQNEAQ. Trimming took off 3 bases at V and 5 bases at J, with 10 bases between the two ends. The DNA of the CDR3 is TGTGCCAGCAGCTTGAAACAGTTAAATGAAAAACTGTTTTTT. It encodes CASSLKQLNEKLFF.

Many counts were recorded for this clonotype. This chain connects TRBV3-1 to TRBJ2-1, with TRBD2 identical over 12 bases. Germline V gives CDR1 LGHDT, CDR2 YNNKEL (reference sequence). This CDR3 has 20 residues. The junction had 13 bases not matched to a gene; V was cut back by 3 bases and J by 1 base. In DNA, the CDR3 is TGTGCCAGCAGCCAGGCACTAGCGGGAGGTGGAAGAGCTTCCTACAATGAGCAGTTCTTC. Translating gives CASSQALAGGGRASYNEQFF.

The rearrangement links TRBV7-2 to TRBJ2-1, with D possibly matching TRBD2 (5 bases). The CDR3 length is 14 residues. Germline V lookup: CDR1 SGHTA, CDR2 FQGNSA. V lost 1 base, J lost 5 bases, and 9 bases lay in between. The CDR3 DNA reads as TGTGCCAGCAGCTTAGTTTACGGGGACAATGAGCAGTTCTTC. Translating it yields CASSLVYGDNEQFF.

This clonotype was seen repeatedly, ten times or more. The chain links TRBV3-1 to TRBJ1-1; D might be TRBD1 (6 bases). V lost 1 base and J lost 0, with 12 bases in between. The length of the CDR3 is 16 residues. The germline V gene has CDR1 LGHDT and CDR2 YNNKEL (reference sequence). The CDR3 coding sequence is TGTGCCAGCAGCCAAGGTCATGGGGGGCTGAACACTGAAGCTTTCTTT. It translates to CASSQGHGGLNTEAFF. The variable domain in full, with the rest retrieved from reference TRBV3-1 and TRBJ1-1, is DTAVSQTPKYLVTQMGNDKSIKCEQNLGHDTMYWYKQDSKKFLKIMFSYNNKELIINETVPNRFSPKSPDKAHLNLHINSLELGDSAVYFCASSQGHGGLNTEAFFGQGTRLTVV.

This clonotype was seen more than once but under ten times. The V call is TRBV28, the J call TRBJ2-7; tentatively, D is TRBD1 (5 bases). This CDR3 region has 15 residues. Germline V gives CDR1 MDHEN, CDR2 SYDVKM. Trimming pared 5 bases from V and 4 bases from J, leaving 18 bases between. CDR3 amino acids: CASSPRVSLTYEQYF. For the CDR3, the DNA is TGTGCCAGCAGTCCCAGGGTAAGCCTAACATACGAGCAGTACTTC.

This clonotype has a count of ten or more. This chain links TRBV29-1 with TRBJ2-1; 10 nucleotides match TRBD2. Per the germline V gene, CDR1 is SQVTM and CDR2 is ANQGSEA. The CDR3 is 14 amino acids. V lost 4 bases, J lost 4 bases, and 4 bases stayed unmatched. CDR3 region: CSVVPLAGYNEQFF. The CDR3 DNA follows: TGCAGCGTTGTTCCACTAGCGGGATACAATGAGCAGTTCTTC.

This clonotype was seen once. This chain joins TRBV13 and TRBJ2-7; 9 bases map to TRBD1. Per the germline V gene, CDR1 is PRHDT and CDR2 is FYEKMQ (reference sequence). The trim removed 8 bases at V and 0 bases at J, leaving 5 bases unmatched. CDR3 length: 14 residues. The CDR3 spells CASGRTGASYEQYF. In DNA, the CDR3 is TGTGCCAGCGGACGGACAGGGGCCTCCTACGAGCAGTACTTC.

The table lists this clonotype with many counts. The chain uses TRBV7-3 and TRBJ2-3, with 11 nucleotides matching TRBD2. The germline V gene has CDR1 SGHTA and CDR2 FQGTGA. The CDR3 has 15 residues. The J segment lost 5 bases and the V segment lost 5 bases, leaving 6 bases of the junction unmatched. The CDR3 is CASSPLAGGQDTQYF. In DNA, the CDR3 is TGTGCCAGCAGCCCCCTAGCGGGAGGTCAAGATACGCAGTATTTT. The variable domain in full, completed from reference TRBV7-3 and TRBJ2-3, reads GAGVSQTPSNKVTEKGKYVELRCDPISGHTALYWYRQSLGQGPEFLIYFQGTGAADDSGLPNDRFFAVRPEGSVSTLKIQRTERGDSAVYLCASSPLAGGQDTQYFGPGTRLTVL.

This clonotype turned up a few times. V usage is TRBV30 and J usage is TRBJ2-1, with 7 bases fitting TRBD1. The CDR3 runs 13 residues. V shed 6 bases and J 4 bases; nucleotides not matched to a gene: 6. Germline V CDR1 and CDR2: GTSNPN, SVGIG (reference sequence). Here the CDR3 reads CACDRVIYNEQFF. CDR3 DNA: TGTGCCTGTGACAGGGTAATATACAATGAGCAGTTCTTC.

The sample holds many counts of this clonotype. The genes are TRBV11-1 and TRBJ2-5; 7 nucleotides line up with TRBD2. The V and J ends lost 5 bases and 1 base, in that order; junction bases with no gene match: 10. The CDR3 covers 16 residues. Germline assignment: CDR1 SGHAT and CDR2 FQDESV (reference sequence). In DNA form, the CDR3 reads TGTGCCAGCAGCGCCCCAGGCGGGAGTCCCCAAGAGACCCAGTACTTC. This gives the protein CASSAPGGSPQETQYF.

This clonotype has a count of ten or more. The CDR3 loop reads CASSGDRAPVGEQFF. Here the CDR3 DNA reads TGTGCCAGCAGTGGGGACAGGGCCCCCGTAGGGGAGCAGTTCTTC. The chain joins TRBV12-3 or TRBV12-4 to TRBJ2-1; 9 nucleotides line up with TRBD1. There are 15 residues in the CDR3. Losses at the gene ends were 5 bases for V and 10 bases for J; bases not matched to a gene: 12.